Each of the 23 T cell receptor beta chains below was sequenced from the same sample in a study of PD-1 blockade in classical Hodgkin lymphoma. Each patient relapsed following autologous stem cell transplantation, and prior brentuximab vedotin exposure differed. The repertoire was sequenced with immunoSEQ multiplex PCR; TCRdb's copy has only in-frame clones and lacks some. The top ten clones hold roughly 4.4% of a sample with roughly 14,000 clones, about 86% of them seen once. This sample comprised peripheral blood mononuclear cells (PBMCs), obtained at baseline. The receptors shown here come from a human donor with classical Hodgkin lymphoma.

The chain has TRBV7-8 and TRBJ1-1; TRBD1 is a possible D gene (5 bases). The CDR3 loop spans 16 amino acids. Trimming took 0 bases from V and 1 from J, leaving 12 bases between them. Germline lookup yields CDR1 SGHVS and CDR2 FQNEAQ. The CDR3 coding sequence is TGTGCCAGCAGCTTAGCAGGGGTCAAAGGGAACACTGAAGCTTTCTTT. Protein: CASSLAGVKGNTEAFF.

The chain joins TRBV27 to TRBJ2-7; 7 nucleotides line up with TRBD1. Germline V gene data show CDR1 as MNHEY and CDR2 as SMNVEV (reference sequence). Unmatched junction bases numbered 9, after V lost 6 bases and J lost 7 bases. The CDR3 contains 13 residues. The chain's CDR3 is CASRTGSDTEQYF. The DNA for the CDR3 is TGTGCCAGCAGGACAGGGTCGGATACGGAGCAGTACTTC.

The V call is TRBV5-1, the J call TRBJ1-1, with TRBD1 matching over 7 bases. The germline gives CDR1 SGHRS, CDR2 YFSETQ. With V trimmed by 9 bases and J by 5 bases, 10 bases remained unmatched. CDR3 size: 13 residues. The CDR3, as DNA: TGCGCCACCGCGACAGGGTTGGAGACTGAAGCTTTCTTT. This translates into CATATGLETEAFF.

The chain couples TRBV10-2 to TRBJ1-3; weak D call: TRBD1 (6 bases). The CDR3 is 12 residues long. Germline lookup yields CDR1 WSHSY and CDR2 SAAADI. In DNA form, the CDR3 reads TGCCCGCCAGCAGGGAGGGGGGACACCATATATTTT. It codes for CPPAGRGDTIYF.

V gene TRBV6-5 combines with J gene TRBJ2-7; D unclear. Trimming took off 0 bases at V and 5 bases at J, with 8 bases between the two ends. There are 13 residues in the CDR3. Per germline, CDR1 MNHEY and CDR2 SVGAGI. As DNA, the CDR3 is TGTGCCAGCAGTTACTCGTGGAAAAACGAGCAGTACTTC. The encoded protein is CASSYSWKNEQYF.

CDR3: CASSQERVNRKTGELFF. The CDR3 DNA reads TGCGCCAGCAGTCAGGAAAGGGTGAACAGGAAGACCGGGGAGCTGTTTTTT. This sequence joins TRBV4-1 and TRBJ2-2; D might be TRBD1 (5 bases). CDR1 and CDR2 (germline): MGHRA, YSYEKL. V dropped 6 bases and J dropped 5 bases, with 22 bases sitting between them. The CDR3 has 17 residues.

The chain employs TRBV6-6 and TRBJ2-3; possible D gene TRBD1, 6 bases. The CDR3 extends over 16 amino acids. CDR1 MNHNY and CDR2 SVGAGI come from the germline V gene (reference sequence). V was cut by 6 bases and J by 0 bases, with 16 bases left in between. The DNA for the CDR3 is TGTGCCAGCAGCCCGCCAGGGGTCCGGAGCACAGATACGCAGTATTTT. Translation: CASSPPGVRSTDTQYF.

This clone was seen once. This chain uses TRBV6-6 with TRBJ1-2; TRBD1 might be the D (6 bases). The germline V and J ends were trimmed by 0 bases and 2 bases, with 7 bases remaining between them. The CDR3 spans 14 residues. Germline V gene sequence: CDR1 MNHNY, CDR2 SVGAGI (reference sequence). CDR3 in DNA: TGTGCCAGCAGTTACTCGGACAGCAACTATGGCTACACCTTC. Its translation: CASSYSDSNYGYTF.

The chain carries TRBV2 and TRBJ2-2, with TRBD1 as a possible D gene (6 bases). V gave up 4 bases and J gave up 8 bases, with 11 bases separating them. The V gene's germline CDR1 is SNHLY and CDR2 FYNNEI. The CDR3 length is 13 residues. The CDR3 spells CASSVYRVGELFF. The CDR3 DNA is TGTGCCAGCAGTGTCTACAGGGTTGGGGAGCTGTTTTTT. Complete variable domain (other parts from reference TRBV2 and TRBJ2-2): EPEVTQTPSHQVTQMGQEVILRCVPISNHLYFYWYRQILGQKVEFLVSFYNNEISEKSEIFDDQFSVERPDGSNFTLKIRSTKLEDSAMYFCASSVYRVGELFFGEGSRLTVL.

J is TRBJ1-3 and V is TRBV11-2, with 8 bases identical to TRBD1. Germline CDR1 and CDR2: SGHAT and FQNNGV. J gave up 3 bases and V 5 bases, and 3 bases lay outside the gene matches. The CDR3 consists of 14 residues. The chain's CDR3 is CASSPDRGGNTIYF. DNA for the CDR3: TGTGCCAGCAGCCCAGACAGGGGTGGAAACACCATATATTTT. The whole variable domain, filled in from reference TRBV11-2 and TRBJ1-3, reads EAGVAQSPRYKIIEKRQSVAFWCNPISGHATLYWYQQILGQGPKLLIQFQNNGVVDDSQLPKDRFSAERLKGVDSTLKIQPAKLEDSAVYLCASSPDRGGNTIYFGEGSWLTVV.

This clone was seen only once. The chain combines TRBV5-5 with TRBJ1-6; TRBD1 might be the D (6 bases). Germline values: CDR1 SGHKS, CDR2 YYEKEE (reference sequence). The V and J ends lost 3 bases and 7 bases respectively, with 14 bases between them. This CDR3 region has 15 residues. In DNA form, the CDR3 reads TGTGCCAGCAGCTACTCTGGACAGCCCAATTCACCCCTCCACTTT. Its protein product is CASSYSGQPNSPLHF.

This CDR3 reads CASSTTVNQPQHF. The CDR3 nucleotides are TGTGCCAGTAGTACGACAGTCAATCAGCCCCAGCATTTT. The chain employs TRBV19 and TRBJ1-5; perhaps TRBD1 as D (5 bases). The V end lost 4 bases, the J end lost 3 bases, and 7 bases lay between the germline ends. CDR3 length: 13 amino acids. From germline, CDR1 is LNHDA and CDR2 SQIVND (reference sequence).

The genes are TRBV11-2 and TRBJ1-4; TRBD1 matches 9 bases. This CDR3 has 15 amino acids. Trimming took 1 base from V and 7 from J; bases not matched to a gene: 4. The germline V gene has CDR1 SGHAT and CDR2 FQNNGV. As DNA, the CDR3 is TGTGCCAGCAGCTTAGCGGGGACAGGGTTTGAAAAACTGTTTTTT. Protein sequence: CASSLAGTGFEKLFF.

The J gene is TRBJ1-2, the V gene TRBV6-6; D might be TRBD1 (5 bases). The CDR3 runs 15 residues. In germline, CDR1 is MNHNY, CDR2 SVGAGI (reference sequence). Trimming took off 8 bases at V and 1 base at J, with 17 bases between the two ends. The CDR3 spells CASSPEGYNNYGYTF. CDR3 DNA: TGTGCCAGCTCCCCGGAGGGGTACAATAACTATGGCTACACCTTC.

CDR3 DNA: TGTGCCAGCAGCTTGTGGGACAGGGTCGAGCAGTACTTC. Encoded protein: CASSLWDRVEQYF. The chain links TRBV5-4 to TRBJ2-7, with 9 bases fitting TRBD1. The CDR3 runs to 13 residues. Germline loops: CDR1 SGHNT, CDR2 YYREEE (reference sequence). V shed 1 base, J shed 6 bases, and the junction held 2 bases outside the gene matches.

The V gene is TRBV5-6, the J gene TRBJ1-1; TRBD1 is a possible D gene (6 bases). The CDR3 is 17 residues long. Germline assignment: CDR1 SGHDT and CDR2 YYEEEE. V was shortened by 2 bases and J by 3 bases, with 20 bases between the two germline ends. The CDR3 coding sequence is TGTGCCAGCAGCTTCCACAGACCCACAGGGTGGGACACTGAAGCTTTCTTT. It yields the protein CASSFHRPTGWDTEAFF.

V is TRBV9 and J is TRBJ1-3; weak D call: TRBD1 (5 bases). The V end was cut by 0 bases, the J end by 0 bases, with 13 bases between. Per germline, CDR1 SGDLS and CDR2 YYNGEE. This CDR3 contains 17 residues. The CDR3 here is CASSVDATGISGNTIYF. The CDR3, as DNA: TGTGCCAGCAGCGTAGACGCCACAGGCATCTCTGGAAACACCATATATTTT.

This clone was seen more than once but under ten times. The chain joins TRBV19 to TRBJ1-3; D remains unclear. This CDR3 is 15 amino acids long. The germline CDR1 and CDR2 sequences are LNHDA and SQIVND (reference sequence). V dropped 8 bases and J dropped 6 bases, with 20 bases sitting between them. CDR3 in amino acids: CASLGNWGGVNTIYF. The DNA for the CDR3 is TGTGCCAGTCTGGGGAATTGGGGAGGTGTAAACACCATATATTTT.

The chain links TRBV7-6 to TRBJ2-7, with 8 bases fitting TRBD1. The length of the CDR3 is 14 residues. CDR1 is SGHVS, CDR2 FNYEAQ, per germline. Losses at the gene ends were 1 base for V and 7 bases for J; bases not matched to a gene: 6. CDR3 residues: CASSLDQGAREQYF. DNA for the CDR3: TGTGCCAGCAGCTTAGATCAGGGGGCGAGAGAGCAGTACTTC. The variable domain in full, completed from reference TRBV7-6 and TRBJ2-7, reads GAGVSQSPRYKVTKRGQDVALRCDPISGHVSLYWYRQALGQGPEFLTYFNYEAQQDKSGLPNDRFSAERPEGSISTLTIQRTEQRDSAMYRCASSLDQGAREQYFGPGTRLTVT.

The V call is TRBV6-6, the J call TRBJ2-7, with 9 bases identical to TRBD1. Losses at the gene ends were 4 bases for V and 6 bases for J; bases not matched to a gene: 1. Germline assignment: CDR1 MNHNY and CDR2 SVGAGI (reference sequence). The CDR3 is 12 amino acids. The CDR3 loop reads CASSLTGGEQYF. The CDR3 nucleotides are TGTGCCAGCAGTTTGACAGGGGGCGAGCAGTACTTC.

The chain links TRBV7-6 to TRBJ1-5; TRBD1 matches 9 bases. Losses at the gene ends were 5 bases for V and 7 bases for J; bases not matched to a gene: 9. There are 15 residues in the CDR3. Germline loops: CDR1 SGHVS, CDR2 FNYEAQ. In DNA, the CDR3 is TGTGCCAGCAGCCCCGGGACAGGGAGGAACCAGCCCCAGCATTTT. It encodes CASSPGTGRNQPQHF.

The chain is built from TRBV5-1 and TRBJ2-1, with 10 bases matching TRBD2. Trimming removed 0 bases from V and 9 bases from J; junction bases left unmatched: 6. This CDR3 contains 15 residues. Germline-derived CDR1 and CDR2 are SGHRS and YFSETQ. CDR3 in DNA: TGCGCCAGCAGCTTGGAATTAGCGGGGGGCGTTGAGCAGTTCTTC. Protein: CASSLELAGGVEQFF.

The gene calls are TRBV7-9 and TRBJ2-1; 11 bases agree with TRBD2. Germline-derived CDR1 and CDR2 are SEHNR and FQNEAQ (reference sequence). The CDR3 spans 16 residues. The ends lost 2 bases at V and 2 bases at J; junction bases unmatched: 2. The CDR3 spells CASSLLAGGPYNEQFF. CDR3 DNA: TGTGCCAGCAGCTTACTAGCGGGAGGTCCCTACAATGAGCAGTTCTTC.